This T cell receptor beta chain emerged from a study of T cells after yellow fever vaccination. It was through 5'RACE template switching that TCR cDNA was made, with a universal primer site and UMIs added. Via MiXCR, TCRdb re-called the 5' RACE reads, giving one row per CDR3 protein. In the table there are about 63,000 distinct CDR3 sequences, 6.5% to 9% of which are singletons. This clonotype was detected many times. The source was CD8+ T cells sorted from PBMCs, collected 15 days after the yellow fever booster vaccination. This clonotype was sampled from a man aged 30 to 45 who received the YFV17D yellow fever vaccine.

The CDR3 sequence: CASSPVPGDSYNEQFF. The CDR3 nucleotides are TGTGCCAGCAGCCCAGTCCCGGGCGACTCCTACAATGAGCAGTTCTTC. V is TRBV4-2 and J is TRBJ2-1, with D uncertain. Trimming took off 4 bases at V and 0 bases at J, with 13 bases between the two ends. CDR1 LGHNA and CDR2 YNFKEQ come from the germline V gene. The CDR3 runs to 16 residues.